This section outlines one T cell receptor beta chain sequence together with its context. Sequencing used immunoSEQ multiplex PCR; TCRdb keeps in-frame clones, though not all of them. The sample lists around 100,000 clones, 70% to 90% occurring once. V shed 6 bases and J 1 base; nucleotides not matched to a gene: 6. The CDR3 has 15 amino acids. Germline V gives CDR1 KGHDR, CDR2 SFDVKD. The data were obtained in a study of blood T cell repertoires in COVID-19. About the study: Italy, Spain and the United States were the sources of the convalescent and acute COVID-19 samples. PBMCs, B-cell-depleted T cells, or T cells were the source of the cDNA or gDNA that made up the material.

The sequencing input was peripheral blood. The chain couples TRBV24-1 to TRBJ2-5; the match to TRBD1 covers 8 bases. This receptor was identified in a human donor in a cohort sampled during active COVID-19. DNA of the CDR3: TGTGCCACCAGTTTGAGTACAGGGGGCCAAGAGACCCAGTACTTC. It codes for CATSLSTGGQETQYF.